This entry lists 16 T cell receptor beta chains sequenced from one sample in a study of blood T cells in healthy people across ages. Primed by a sample-barcoded 5' primer and a J-beta primer mix, a second PCR proceeded for about 6 to 11 cycles. TCRdb re-derived calls from the 5' RACE reads in MiXCR, one entry per CDR3 protein. The data contain some 880,000 distinct CDR3 sequences, around 36% of them singletons. The source material was blood. The receptors were gathered from a man younger than 35 in good health.

Of note for this clonotype: Since a much larger clone is just one base distant, this may be a read error. The rearrangement links TRBV29-1 to TRBJ2-5; the D is unclear. Germline V lookup: CDR1 SQVTM, CDR2 ANQGSEA. The CDR3 consists of 13 residues. CDR3 region: CSVEITSQETPYF. The CDR3, as DNA: TGCAGCGTTGAAATTACTTCCCAAGAGACCCCGTACTTC.

Remarks on this clonotype: Given a much more abundant clone one base away, this may be a read error. V and J are TRBV12-3 or TRBV12-4 and TRBJ2-7; 8 bases fit TRBD1. Near its end, the DNA agrees better with TRBJ2-5, so the J call may be wrong. The CDR3 has 14 amino acids. The DNA of the CDR3 is TGTGCCAGCAGTCCGTCAGGGGGCGGGGAGACCCAGTACTTC. This gives the protein CASSPSGGGETQYF.

The gene calls are TRBV20-1 and TRBJ2-3, with D unresolved. V was pared by 4 bases and J by 2 bases, with 10 bases between. Germline values: CDR1 DFQATT, CDR2 SNEGSKA (reference sequence). This CDR3 has 13 amino acids. The CDR3 loop reads CSATSSDTDTQYF. CDR3 coding DNA: TGCAGTGCTACCAGTTCGGACACAGATACGCAGTATTTT.

The sample holds a few counts of this clonotype. The V and J genes are TRBV29-1 and TRBJ2-3; D not certain. Germline assignment: CDR1 SQVTM and CDR2 ANQGSEA. The CDR3 spans 15 residues. Trimming pared 3 bases from V and 0 bases from J, leaving 13 bases between. The CDR3 DNA is TGCAGCGTTGATCTCGCGACGGCTAGCACAGATACGCAGTATTTT. It codes for CSVDLATASTDTQYF.

With respect to this clonotype: Compared with germline, one end of the junction differs, possibly owing to a read error. V is TRBV7-8 and J is TRBJ2-7; the D gene is possibly TRBD1 (6 bases). The CDR3 sequence is 14 residues long. Germline assignment: CDR1 SGHVS and CDR2 FQNEAQ. The CDR3 reads CASSPIQGPYKQYF. For the CDR3, the DNA is TGTGCCAGCAGCCCTATACAGGGTCCCTACAAGCAGTACTTC.

This chain uses TRBV20-1 with TRBJ2-1; the D gene could be TRBD1 or TRBD2 (6 bases each). Germline lookup yields CDR1 DFQATT and CDR2 SNEGSKA (reference sequence). This CDR3 spans 16 amino acids. Trimming left V 4 bases short and J 0 bases short, with 16 bases between. The CDR3 sequence: CSANGGRGDSYNEQFF. The CDR3 DNA reads TGCAGTGCTAATGGGGGGCGGGGAGACTCCTACAATGAGCAGTTCTTC.

The chain carries TRBV9 and TRBJ2-7; 8 nucleotides agree with TRBD1. The J call is in doubt because the DNA end fits TRBJ2-4 better. The germline V gene has CDR1 SGDLS and CDR2 YYNGEE. This CDR3 is built from 15 residues. The CDR3 sequence is CASSVGTGSGNIQYF. In nucleotides, the CDR3 is TGTGCCAGCAGCGTAGGGACAGGGAGTGGAAACATTCAGTACTTC.

The V and J genes are TRBV15 and TRBJ2-7; D not certain. CDR1 and CDR2 from the germline V gene are LNHNV and YYDKDF (reference sequence). With 1 base removed from V and 6 bases from J, the gap between germline ends came to 13 bases. The CDR3 length is 14 residues. CDR3 sequence (DNA): TGTGCCACCAGCAGAGGGGCAGGCCCCTCCGAGCAGTACTTC. This gives the protein CATSRGAGPSEQYF.

This clonotype was counted many times. The genes are TRBV12-3 or TRBV12-4 and TRBJ2-3; 8 bases align to TRBD2. The V gene end was trimmed by 1 base and the J gene end by 5 bases; junction bases not matched to a gene: 5. This CDR3 is 15 amino acids long. This chain's CDR3 is CASSLVTGTRDTQYF. Written as DNA, the CDR3 is TGTGCCAGCAGTTTAGTTACAGGGACTAGAGATACGCAGTATTTT.

Written as DNA, the CDR3 is TGTGCCAGCAGCCGAGGGGGGTTTGGGGAAAACTACGAGCAGTACTTC. Protein sequence: CASSRGGFGENYEQYF. The rearrangement uses TRBV4-2 and TRBJ2-7, with D perhaps TRBD1 or TRBD2 (6 bases each). The CDR3 covers 16 residues. V lost 4 bases and J lost 3, with 19 bases in between. Germline CDR1 is LGHNA and CDR2 is YNFKEQ.

The V and J genes are TRBV20-1 and TRBJ1-2; D possibly corresponds to TRBD1 (5 bases). V lost 0 bases to trimming and J lost 8 bases, with 13 bases between them. This CDR3 comprises 13 residues. CDR1 and CDR2 (germline): DFQATT, SNEGSKA (reference sequence). The CDR3 region is CSARDGAGKGYTF. Written as DNA, the CDR3 is TGCAGTGCTAGAGATGGGGCAGGGAAAGGCTACACCTTC.

This sequence joins TRBV13 and TRBJ2-7; TRBD1 aligns across 8 bases. The closer fit of TRBJ2-5 to the DNA end suggests the J call may be wrong. Germline V gene lookup returns CDR1 PRHDT and CDR2 FYEKMQ (reference sequence). The CDR3 is 15 residues long. Here the CDR3 reads CASSERTGSKETQYF. The CDR3 DNA sequence: TGTGCCAGCAGCGAACGGACAGGGTCTAAAGAGACCCAGTACTTC.

The chain links TRBV9 to TRBJ2-5; TRBD1 agrees at 7 bases. This CDR3 is built from 15 residues. Unmatched junction bases numbered 19, after V lost 6 bases and J lost 11 bases. Per germline, CDR1 SGDLS and CDR2 YYNGEE. CDR3 nucleotides: TGTGCCAGCACCACAAGGGACAGCCCGTACAATGAGCAGTACTTC. This translates into CASTTRDSPYNEQYF.

Concerning this clonotype itself: The junction does not match germline at one end; this may be a read error. The chain carries TRBV5-1 and TRBJ2-3, with no clear D. Germline assignment: CDR1 SGHRS and CDR2 YFSETQ. The CDR3 is 11 residues long. CDR3 coding DNA: TGCGCCAACAGCAATAGTGATACGCAGTATTTT. The encoded protein is CANSNSDTQYF.

In its sample, this clonotype was seen many times. The junction does not match germline at one end; this may be a read error. The chain is built from TRBV7-2 and TRBJ2-3; D is ambiguous. This CDR3 is 12 amino acids long. Germline assignment: CDR1 SGHTA and CDR2 FQGNSA. CDR3 residues: CASSFLTDTQYF. CDR3 in DNA: TGCGCCAGCAGCTTCCTCACAGATACGCAGTATTTT.

The chain's CDR3 is CAWSVLAASYEQYF. CDR3 sequence (DNA): TGTGCCTGGAGTGTACTAGCGGCGAGCTACGAGCAGTACTTC. This rearrangement joins TRBV30 to TRBJ2-7; TRBD2 agrees at 8 bases. With 0 bases clipped from V and 3 bases from J, the junction kept 4 bases outside the gene matches. The CDR3 is made up of 14 amino acids. Germline assignment: CDR1 GTSNPN and CDR2 SVGIG (reference sequence).